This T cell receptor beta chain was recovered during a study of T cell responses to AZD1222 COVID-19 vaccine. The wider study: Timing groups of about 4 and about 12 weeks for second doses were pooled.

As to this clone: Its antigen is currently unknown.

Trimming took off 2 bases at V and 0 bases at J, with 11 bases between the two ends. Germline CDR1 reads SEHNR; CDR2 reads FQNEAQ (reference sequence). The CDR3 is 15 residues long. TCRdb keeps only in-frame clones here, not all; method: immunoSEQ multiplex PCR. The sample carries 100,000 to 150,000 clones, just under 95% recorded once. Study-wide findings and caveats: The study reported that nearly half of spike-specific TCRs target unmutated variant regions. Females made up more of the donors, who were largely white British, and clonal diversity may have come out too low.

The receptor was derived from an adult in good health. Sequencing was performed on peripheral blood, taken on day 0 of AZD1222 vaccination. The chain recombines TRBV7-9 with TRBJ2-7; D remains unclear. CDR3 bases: TGTGCCAGCAGCTTAAGGCGCGACCGCTCCTACGAGCAGTACTTC. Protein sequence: CASSLRRDRSYEQYF.